This is a list of T cell receptor beta chains from one sample in a study of cytomegalovirus exposure and HLA in healthy donors. This table comes from immunoSEQ multiplex PCR, and its TCRdb copy is limited to in-frame clones, with some not included. Found here are 100,000 to 150,000 clones, just over 70% of them singletons; the top ten hold 2.6%. Material for sequencing was PBMCs. The receptor set was obtained from a woman in her sixties in good health and CMV-seropositive. Both conserved end residues are part of each CDR3. The D gene is left open where the match is weak. Clone sizes are given selectively: once, few, many, or a class where the clone is expanded.

cdr3_length: 15
j_call: TRBJ1-5
d_call: TRBD1
v_call: TRBV18
clone_size: -
cdr3_nt: TGTGCCAGCTCCCAGGGCTCAGGGGGCGTTCAGCCCCAGCATTTT
cdr3_aa: CASSQGSGGVQPQHF

cdr3_length: 11
j_call: TRBJ2-7
d_call: TRBD2
v_call: TRBV20-1
clone_size: -
cdr3_nt: TGCAGTGCTAGTGGGGGGGGCGAGCAGTACTTC
cdr3_aa: CSASGGGEQYF

cdr3_length: 14
j_call: TRBJ1-6
d_call: -
v_call: TRBV12-5
clone_size: -
cdr3_nt: TGTGCTAGTGGCGCAGACTTAATAAATTCACCCCTCCACTTT
cdr3_aa: CASGADLINSPLHF

cdr3_length: 14
j_call: TRBJ1-1
d_call: -
v_call: TRBV9
clone_size: -
cdr3_nt: TGTGCCAGCAGCGCCGGGGGGGGTAACACTGAAGCTTTCTTT
cdr3_aa: CASSAGGGNTEAFF

cdr3_length: 15
j_call: TRBJ2-3
d_call: -
v_call: TRBV11-2
clone_size: few
cdr3_nt: TGTGCCAGCAGCAGTACTAGCAACACGGCAGATACGCAGTATTTT
cdr3_aa: CASSSTSNTADTQYF

cdr3_length: 14
j_call: TRBJ1-6
d_call: TRBD1
v_call: TRBV19
clone_size: -
cdr3_nt: TGTGCCAGTAACTCCGACAGGGCAAGTTCACCCCTCCACTTT
cdr3_aa: CASNSDRASSPLHF

cdr3_length: 15
j_call: TRBJ2-7
d_call: -
v_call: TRBV5-1
clone_size: -
cdr3_nt: TGCGCCAGCAGCTTGGCCGGCGGGCCCGCCTACGAGCAGTACTTC
cdr3_aa: CASSLAGGPAYEQYF

cdr3_length: 12
j_call: TRBJ2-7
d_call: TRBD1
v_call: TRBV4-2
clone_size: -
cdr3_nt: TGTGCCAGCTCCGACAGGGACTACGAGCAGTACTTC
cdr3_aa: CASSDRDYEQYF

cdr3_length: 15
j_call: TRBJ1-2
d_call: -
v_call: TRBV15
clone_size: -
cdr3_nt: TGTGCCACCAGCAGAGGAAGAGGGGGAAACTATGGCTACACCTTC
cdr3_aa: CATSRGRGGNYGYTF

cdr3_length: 14
j_call: TRBJ1-1
d_call: -
v_call: TRBV5-1
clone_size: -
cdr3_nt: TGCGCCAGCAGCGTGGGACGGGCGGGCACTGAAGCTTTCTTT
cdr3_aa: CASSVGRAGTEAFF

cdr3_length: 15
j_call: TRBJ1-1
d_call: -
v_call: TRBV10-1
clone_size: -
cdr3_nt: TGCGCCAGCAGTGAGTCGACGGGGCAGGGGACTGAAGCTTTCTTT
cdr3_aa: CASSESTGQGTEAFF

cdr3_length: 15
j_call: TRBJ1-2
d_call: -
v_call: TRBV6-5
clone_size: -
cdr3_nt: TGTGCCAGCAGGGAGGACCGACAGGCCGGATATGGCTACACCTTC
cdr3_aa: CASREDRQAGYGYTF

cdr3_length: 13
j_call: TRBJ2-5
d_call: -
v_call: TRBV15
clone_size: -
cdr3_nt: TGTGCCACCAGCTCCGGGGAAAGAAAGACCCAGTACTTC
cdr3_aa: CATSSGERKTQYF

cdr3_length: 16
j_call: TRBJ1-2
d_call: TRBD1
v_call: TRBV4-2
clone_size: -
cdr3_nt: TGTGCCAGCAGCCAACCAGACAGGGTACCTAACTATGGCTACACCTTC
cdr3_aa: CASSQPDRVPNYGYTF

cdr3_length: 15
j_call: TRBJ1-4
d_call: -
v_call: TRBV6-5
clone_size: -
cdr3_nt: TGTGCCAGCAGTTACTCGGGGCAGACCTGGGAAAAACTGTTTTTT
cdr3_aa: CASSYSGQTWEKLFF

cdr3_length: 12
j_call: TRBJ1-2
d_call: -
v_call: TRBV4-2
clone_size: -
cdr3_nt: TGTGCCAGCAGCCAGGCTGACTATGGCTACACCTTC
cdr3_aa: CASSQADYGYTF

cdr3_length: 12
j_call: TRBJ1-2
d_call: TRBD1
v_call: TRBV25-1
clone_size: -
cdr3_nt: TGTGCCAGCACTACAGGGGGCATTAGCTACACCTTC
cdr3_aa: CASTTGGISYTF

cdr3_length: 14
j_call: TRBJ2-1
d_call: -
v_call: TRBV19
clone_size: -
cdr3_nt: TGTGCCAGTAGTATAGATCGATTCGGGAATGAGCAGTTCTTC
cdr3_aa: CASSIDRFGNEQFF

cdr3_length: 15
j_call: TRBJ1-3
d_call: -
v_call: TRBV27
clone_size: few
cdr3_nt: TGTGCCAGCAGTTTAAGTCAGAACTCTGGAAACACCATATATTTT
cdr3_aa: CASSLSQNSGNTIYF

cdr3_length: 17
j_call: TRBJ2-7
d_call: TRBD2
v_call: TRBV27
clone_size: few
cdr3_nt: TGTGCCAGCAGTCCCTCGGCCAGCGGGGGGGCCTCGTACGAGCAGTACTTC
cdr3_aa: CASSPSASGGASYEQYF

cdr3_length: 13
j_call: TRBJ1-1
d_call: -
v_call: TRBV11-2
clone_size: -
cdr3_nt: TGTGCCAGCAGCTTCCAGGGTTCGGATGAAGCTTTCTTT
cdr3_aa: CASSFQGSDEAFF

cdr3_length: 15
j_call: TRBJ2-7
d_call: TRBD2
v_call: TRBV13
clone_size: -
cdr3_nt: TGTGCCAGCAGCTTTCTGGCGGGGGGGTCCTACGAGCAGTACTTC
cdr3_aa: CASSFLAGGSYEQYF

cdr3_length: 15
j_call: TRBJ2-2
d_call: TRBD2
v_call: TRBV2
clone_size: few
cdr3_nt: TGTGCCAGCAGTGTATCAGCGGGGAGCACCGGGGAGCTGTTTTTT
cdr3_aa: CASSVSAGSTGELFF

cdr3_length: 15
j_call: TRBJ1-2
d_call: -
v_call: TRBV10-2
clone_size: few
cdr3_nt: TGCGCCAGCAGTGAGTTCTCAGGGATGAGCTATGGCTACACCTTC
cdr3_aa: CASSEFSGMSYGYTF

cdr3_length: 17
j_call: TRBJ1-1
d_call: TRBD1
v_call: TRBV23-1
clone_size: -
cdr3_nt: TGCGCCAGCAGTCAAGGGACAGGGCGGGCCTGGTGGGCTGAAGCTTTCTTT
cdr3_aa: CASSQGTGRAWWAEAFF

cdr3_length: 14
j_call: TRBJ1-3
d_call: TRBD1
v_call: TRBV7-2
clone_size: few
cdr3_nt: TGTGCCAGCAGCGCAAGGACAGGGCGGGACACCATATATTTT
cdr3_aa: CASSARTGRDTIYF

cdr3_length: 17
j_call: TRBJ2-2
d_call: -
v_call: TRBV11-3
clone_size: -
cdr3_nt: TGTGCCAGCAGCTTTTCGGTGGCGGACTCCGAGGCCGGGGAGCTGTTTTTT
cdr3_aa: CASSFSVADSEAGELFF

cdr3_length: 15
j_call: TRBJ1-1
d_call: -
v_call: TRBV6-5
clone_size: few
cdr3_nt: TGTGCCAGCACCCTCGGTTGGGGGGTTGGCACTGAAGCTTTCTTT
cdr3_aa: CASTLGWGVGTEAFF

cdr3_length: 16
j_call: TRBJ2-2
d_call: -
v_call: TRBV5-1
clone_size: -
cdr3_nt: TGCGCCAGCAGCACTGGACATTCTACGAACACCGGGGAGCTGTTTTTT
cdr3_aa: CASSTGHSTNTGELFF

cdr3_length: 13
j_call: TRBJ1-6
d_call: -
v_call: TRBV6-6
clone_size: once
cdr3_nt: TGTGCCAGCAGTTATTCTCAGGATTCACCCCTCCACTTT
cdr3_aa: CASSYSQDSPLHF

cdr3_length: 14
j_call: TRBJ2-1
d_call: -
v_call: TRBV10-3
clone_size: -
cdr3_nt: TGTGCCATCAGCACAGTTATGTCCTACAATGAGCAGTTCTTC
cdr3_aa: CAISTVMSYNEQFF

cdr3_length: 13
j_call: TRBJ1-3
d_call: -
v_call: TRBV7-3
clone_size: -
cdr3_nt: TGTGCCAGCAGCCAGGGCTCTGGAAACACCATATATTTT
cdr3_aa: CASSQGSGNTIYF

cdr3_length: 13
j_call: TRBJ2-1
d_call: -
v_call: TRBV19
clone_size: -
cdr3_nt: TGTGCCAGTACCACTCAGGGTTACAATGAGCAGTTCTTC
cdr3_aa: CASTTQGYNEQFF

cdr3_length: 15
j_call: TRBJ2-3
d_call: TRBD1
v_call: TRBV13
clone_size: -
cdr3_nt: TGTGCCAGCAGCTCAAGACAGGGTGGGGCAGATACGCAGTATTTT
cdr3_aa: CASSSRQGGADTQYF

cdr3_length: 16
j_call: TRBJ2-1
d_call: -
v_call: TRBV10-1
clone_size: -
cdr3_nt: TGCGCCAGCAGTGAGTCGCAGGGGCCCCCCTACAATGAGCAGTTCTTC
cdr3_aa: CASSESQGPPYNEQFF

cdr3_length: 15
j_call: TRBJ2-3
d_call: TRBD2
v_call: TRBV5-4
clone_size: few
cdr3_nt: TGTGCCAGCACCCCGGGGGGACTAGCAATAGATACGCAGTATTTT
cdr3_aa: CASTPGGLAIDTQYF

cdr3_length: 16
j_call: TRBJ2-1
d_call: -
v_call: TRBV4-1
clone_size: -
cdr3_nt: TGCGCCAGCAGCCAACTGCCAAGCGTACTTTACAATGAGCAGTTCTTC
cdr3_aa: CASSQLPSVLYNEQFF

cdr3_length: 14
j_call: TRBJ1-5
d_call: TRBD1
v_call: TRBV25-1
clone_size: -
cdr3_nt: TGTGCCAGCAGTGGACAGGGATATGGTCAGCCCCAGCATTTT
cdr3_aa: CASSGQGYGQPQHF

cdr3_length: 14
j_call: TRBJ1-5
d_call: TRBD1
v_call: TRBV18
clone_size: -
cdr3_nt: TGTGCCAGCTCACCTGACAGGGGCAATCAGCCCCAGCATTTT
cdr3_aa: CASSPDRGNQPQHF

cdr3_length: 12
j_call: TRBJ2-1
d_call: -
v_call: TRBV6-6
clone_size: -
cdr3_nt: TGTGCCAGCAGTGACAGCTACAATGAGCAGTTCTTC
cdr3_aa: CASSDSYNEQFF

cdr3_length: 12
j_call: TRBJ2-7
d_call: -
v_call: TRBV6-1
clone_size: few
cdr3_nt: TGTGCCAGCAGGTACAGGGAAAGCGAGCAGTACTTC
cdr3_aa: CASRYRESEQYF

cdr3_length: 14
j_call: TRBJ2-1
d_call: -
v_call: TRBV4-1
clone_size: -
cdr3_nt: TGCGCCAGCAGCCACGCCGTAGCCTCTAATGAGCAGTTCTTC
cdr3_aa: CASSHAVASNEQFF

cdr3_length: 16
j_call: TRBJ1-2
d_call: -
v_call: TRBV4-1
clone_size: few
cdr3_nt: TGCGCCAGCAGCCAAGAACAGGCCCTAGCTAACTATGGCTACACCTTC
cdr3_aa: CASSQEQALANYGYTF

cdr3_length: 15
j_call: TRBJ1-5
d_call: TRBD1
v_call: TRBV9
clone_size: -
cdr3_nt: TGTGCCAGCACCCAGGGGACAGGGGGTAATCAGCCCCAGCATTTT
cdr3_aa: CASTQGTGGNQPQHF

cdr3_length: 15
j_call: TRBJ1-4
d_call: TRBD1
v_call: TRBV9
clone_size: -
cdr3_nt: TGTGCCAGCAGCCCGAAGGGACAGGCTAATGAAAAACTGTTTTTT
cdr3_aa: CASSPKGQANEKLFF

cdr3_length: 13
j_call: TRBJ1-2
d_call: -
v_call: TRBV10-1
clone_size: few
cdr3_nt: TGCGCCAGCAGTGATTACGGGAACTATGGCTACACCTTC
cdr3_aa: CASSDYGNYGYTF

cdr3_length: 15
j_call: TRBJ1-1
d_call: TRBD1
v_call: TRBV9
clone_size: -
cdr3_nt: TGTGCCAGCAGCGAGGGAGCCGGACAGGGGCGTGAAGCTTTCTTT
cdr3_aa: CASSEGAGQGREAFF

cdr3_length: 14
j_call: TRBJ2-3
d_call: -
v_call: TRBV11-2
clone_size: -
cdr3_nt: TGTGCCAGCAGGCGGGCTATGAGCACAGATACGCAGTATTTT
cdr3_aa: CASRRAMSTDTQYF

cdr3_length: 17
j_call: TRBJ2-3
d_call: TRBD2
v_call: TRBV25-1
clone_size: -
cdr3_nt: TGTGCCAGCAGTGCCTCAGGTAGAGCGGGGGTAACAGATACGCAGTATTTT
cdr3_aa: CASSASGRAGVTDTQYF

cdr3_length: 16
j_call: TRBJ1-4
d_call: -
v_call: TRBV16
clone_size: -
cdr3_nt: TGTGCCAGCAGCCAATCAGGCGGAGCAACTAATGAAAAACTGTTTTTT
cdr3_aa: CASSQSGGATNEKLFF

cdr3_length: 15
j_call: TRBJ2-1
d_call: TRBD2
v_call: TRBV7-9
clone_size: few
cdr3_nt: TGTGCCAGCACCACCCCCGGGACTACCAACAATGAGCAGTTCTTC
cdr3_aa: CASTTPGTTNNEQFF